Following are 4 T cell receptor beta chains from one sample sequenced in a study of spatial heterogeneity in lung cancer. The time point: blood at routine non-recurrence follow-up after resection. TCRdb recomputed calls from the 5' RACE reads with MiXCR, one row per CDR3 protein. The sample records 85,000 to 100,000 distinct CDR3 sequences, 15% to 20% being singletons. Sequencing was performed on PBMCs, taken at follow-up. All receptors come from a male donor with early-stage non-small cell lung cancer.

This clonotype was counted between two and nine times. The rearrangement uses TRBV29-1 and TRBJ2-3; 15 bases match TRBD2. This CDR3 is 15 amino acids long. From germline, CDR1 is SQVTM and CDR2 ANQGSEA. V lost 4 bases to trimming and J lost 3 bases; unmatched junction nucleotides: 2. The CDR3 protein is CSVAGTSGGTDTQYF. The CDR3 coding sequence is TGCAGCGTTGCCGGGACTAGCGGGGGGACAGATACGCAGTATTTT.

This clonotype has more than one count but fewer than ten. The chain is built from TRBV18 and TRBJ1-1; TRBD1 might be the D (6 bases). CDR1 is KGHSH, CDR2 LQKENI, per germline. The CDR3 has 14 amino acids. V lost 3 bases and J lost 4, with 12 bases in between. The CDR3 nucleotides are TGTGCCAGCTCACCGAGGGGGGTCGGCACTGAAGCTTTCTTT. As protein: CASSPRGVGTEAFF.

The chain combines TRBV29-1 with TRBJ2-5, with 7 bases aligning to TRBD2. From germline, CDR1 is SQVTM and CDR2 ANQGSEA. Germline trimming cut 4 bases from V and 3 bases from J; bases unmatched to any gene: 14. The CDR3 extends over 16 amino acids. Written as DNA, the CDR3 is TGCAGCGTTGGCCCAGGGAGGGGCGATTGGGAAGAGACCCAGTACTTC. Its translation: CSVGPGRGDWEETQYF. Complete variable domain (other parts from reference TRBV29-1 and TRBJ2-5): SAVISQKPSRDICQRGTSLTIQCQVDSQVTMMFWYRQQPGQSLTLIATANQGSEATYESGFVIDKFPISRPNLTFSTLTVSNMSPEDSSIYLCSVGPGRGDWEETQYFGPGTRLLVL.

This clonotype turned up a few times. The CDR3 is CASSIRDFANTGELFF. The CDR3 DNA reads TGTGCCAGTAGTATCCGGGACTTCGCGAACACCGGGGAGCTGTTTTTT. The rearrangement links TRBV19 to TRBJ2-2; D may be TRBD2 (6 bases). CDR3 length: 16 amino acids. The V end was cut by 3 bases, the J end by 0 bases, with 11 bases between. Germline CDR1 LNHDA, CDR2 SQIVND (reference sequence).